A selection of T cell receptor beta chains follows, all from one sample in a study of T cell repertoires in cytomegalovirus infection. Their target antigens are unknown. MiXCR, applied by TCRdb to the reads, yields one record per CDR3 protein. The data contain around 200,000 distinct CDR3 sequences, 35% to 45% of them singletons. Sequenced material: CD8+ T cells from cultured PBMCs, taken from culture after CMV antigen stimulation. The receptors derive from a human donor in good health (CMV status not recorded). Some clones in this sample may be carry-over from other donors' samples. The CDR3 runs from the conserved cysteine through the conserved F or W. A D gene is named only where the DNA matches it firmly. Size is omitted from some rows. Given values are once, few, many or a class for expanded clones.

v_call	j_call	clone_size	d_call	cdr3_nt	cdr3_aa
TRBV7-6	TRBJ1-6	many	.	TGTGCCAGCAGCTTGGAGACATTTAATTCACCCCTCCACTTT	CASSLETFNSPLHF
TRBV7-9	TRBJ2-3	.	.	TGTGCCAGCAGCCCCGCCTTGGGGGAAGGGACGCAGTATTTT	CASSPALGEGTQYF
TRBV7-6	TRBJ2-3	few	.	TGTGCCAGAAGCTTAGCTGGAAGTCACGCAGATACGACGTATTTT	CARSLAGSHADTTYF
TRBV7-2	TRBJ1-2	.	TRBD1	TGTGCCAGCAGTTCGAAAATGGACAGGGTTAACTATGGCTACACCTTC	CASSSKMDRVNYGYTF
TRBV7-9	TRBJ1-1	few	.	TGTGCCAGCAGCTTAGACACAGGGGAAGCTTTCTTT	CASSLDTGEAFF
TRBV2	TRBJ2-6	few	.	TGTGCCAGCAGTACCAAGGCTGGGGCCAACGTCCTGACTTTC	CASSTKAGANVLTF
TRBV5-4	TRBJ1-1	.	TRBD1	TGTGCCAGCAGCTCCCCCAAGGACAGGGACACTGAAGCTTTCTTT	CASSSPKDRDTEAFF
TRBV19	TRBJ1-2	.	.	TGTGCCAGTAGTATAGGTCAGACAAATGGCTACACCTTC	CASSIGQTNGYTF
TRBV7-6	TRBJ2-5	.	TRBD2	TGTGCCAGCAGCAGCGGGACTAGCGGAGACCCCCAAGAGACCCAGTACTTC	CASSSGTSGDPQETQYF
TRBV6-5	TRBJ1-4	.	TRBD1	TGTGCCAGCAGTTCTGGGACAGGGGCAAATGAAAAACTGTTTTTT	CASSSGTGANEKLFF
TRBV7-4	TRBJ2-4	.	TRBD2	TGTGCCAGCAGCTCCTCTAGCGGGGGGGCCAAAAACATTCAGTACTTC	CASSSSSGGAKNIQYF
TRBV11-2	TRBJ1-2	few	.	TGTGCCAGCAGCCCCTTTACTCCCAAGTCTGTCGCAGGCTACACCTTC	CASSPFTPKSVAGYTF
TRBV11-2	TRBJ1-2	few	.	TGTGCCAGCAGCTTAAGCGGCAGACAGGCGGCATTATTGAACTATGGCTACACCTTC	CASSLSGRQAALLNYGYTF
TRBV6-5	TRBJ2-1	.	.	TGTGCCAGCAGTTATGCTAGGCCAAACAATGAGCAGTTCTTC	CASSYARPNNEQFF
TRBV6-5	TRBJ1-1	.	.	TGTGCCGTAAATACAGGGTTGGGATCTGAAGCTTTCTTT	CAVNTGLGSEAFF
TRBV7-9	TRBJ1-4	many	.	TGTGCCAGCAGCCCCGGAGGGAATAATGAAAAACTGTTTTTT	CASSPGGNNEKLFF
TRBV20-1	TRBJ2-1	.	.	TGCAGTGCTAGAAAAGCAGGCGAGGGGGACAATGAGCAGTTCTTC	CSARKAGEGDNEQFF
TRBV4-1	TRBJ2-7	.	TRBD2	TGCGCCAGCAGCCAAGGGGGTAGCGGGCTCGTCGCCCAGTACTTC	CASSQGGSGLVAQYF
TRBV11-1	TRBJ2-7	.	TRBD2	TGTGCCAGCAGCCTGGGACTAGCGGGAGCCTCCTACGAGCAGTACTTC	CASSLGLAGASYEQYF
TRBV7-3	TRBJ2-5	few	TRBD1	TGTGCCAGCAGCTCGACCGGGACAGGGGCAGAGACCCAGTACTTC	CASSSTGTGAETQYF
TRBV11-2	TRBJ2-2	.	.	TGTGCCAGCAGCTTAGATCTTCCTGAAATGATCCGCTCGAACACCGGGGAGCTGTTTTTT	CASSLDLPEMIRSNTGELFF
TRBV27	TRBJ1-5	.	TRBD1	TGTGCCAGCAGTTTACGGGCGGACAGGCTGAATCAGCCCCAGCATTTT	CASSLRADRLNQPQHF
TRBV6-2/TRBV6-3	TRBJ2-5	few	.	TGTGCCAGCAGCCCAGGGGTGAGACAGGTCGAGACCCAGTACTTC	CASSPGVRQVETQYF
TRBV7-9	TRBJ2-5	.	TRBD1	TGTGCCAGCAGCGCGTTGTCGGACAGGGACGACACCCAGTACTTC	CASSALSDRDDTQYF